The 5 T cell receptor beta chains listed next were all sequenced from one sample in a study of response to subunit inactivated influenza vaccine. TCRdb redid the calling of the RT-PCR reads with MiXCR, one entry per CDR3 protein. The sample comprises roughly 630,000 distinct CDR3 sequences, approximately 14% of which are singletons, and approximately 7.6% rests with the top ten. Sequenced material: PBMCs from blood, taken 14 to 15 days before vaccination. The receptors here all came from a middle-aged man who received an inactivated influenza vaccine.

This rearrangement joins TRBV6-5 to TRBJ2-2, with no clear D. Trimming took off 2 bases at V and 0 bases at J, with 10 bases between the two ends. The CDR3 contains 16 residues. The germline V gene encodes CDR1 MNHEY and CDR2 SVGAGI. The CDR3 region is CASSYRLGSNTGELFF. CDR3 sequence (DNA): TGTGCCAGCAGTTACCGACTGGGCTCGAACACCGGGGAGCTGTTTTTT.

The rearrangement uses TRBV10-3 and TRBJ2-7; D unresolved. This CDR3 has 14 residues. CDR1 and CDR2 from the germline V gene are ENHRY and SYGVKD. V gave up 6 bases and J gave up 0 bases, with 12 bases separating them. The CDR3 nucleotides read TGTGCCATCAGGAGCGATCCGATCTCCTACGAGCAGTACTTC. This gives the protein CAIRSDPISYEQYF.

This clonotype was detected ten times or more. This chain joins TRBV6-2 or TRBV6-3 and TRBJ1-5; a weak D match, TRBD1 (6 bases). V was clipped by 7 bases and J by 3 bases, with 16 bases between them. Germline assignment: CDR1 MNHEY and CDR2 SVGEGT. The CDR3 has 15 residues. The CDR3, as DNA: TGTGCCAGCAAGGGGGGACGGGACTACAATCAGCCCCAGCATTTT. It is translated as CASKGGRDYNQPQHF.

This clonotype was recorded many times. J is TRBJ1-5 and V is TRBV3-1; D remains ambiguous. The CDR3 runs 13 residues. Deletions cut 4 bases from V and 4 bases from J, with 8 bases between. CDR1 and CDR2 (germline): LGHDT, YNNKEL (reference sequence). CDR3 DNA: TGTGCCAGCAGCCCAGGCATTAATCAGCCCCAGCATTTT. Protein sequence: CASSPGINQPQHF.

CDR3 sequence reads: CSVASGGLGDTQYF. CDR3 nucleotide sequence: TGCAGCGTTGCTAGCGGGGGCCTCGGGGATACGCAGTATTTT. The gene calls are TRBV29-1 and TRBJ2-3, with 10 nucleotides matching TRBD2. Per the germline V gene, CDR1 is SQVTM and CDR2 is ANQGSEA. V gave up 4 bases and J gave up 6 bases; unmatched junction bases: 7. The CDR3 consists of 14 residues.